These T cell receptor beta chains were read from a single sample in a study of immune evolution from preneoplasia to lung adenocarcinoma. TCRdb's copy holds only in-frame clones and misses some; the assay was immunoSEQ multiplex PCR. The data show approximately 15,000 clones, over 75% seen once. Sample: FFPE lung adenocarcinoma in situ tissue. The receptors shown here come from a donor older than 65 with lung adenocarcinoma. Each CDR3 is given without its conserved first and last residue.

v_call: TRBV19
cdr3_aa: ASKYELAGYNEQF

v_call: TRBV19
cdr3_aa: ASSISAGMNTEAF

v_call: TRBV7-9
cdr3_aa: ASSLGGTDFNEKLF

v_call: TRBV5-1
cdr3_aa: ASSLDGTGTYEQY

v_call: TRBV7-9
cdr3_aa: ASSSSGGAQY

v_call: TRBV2
cdr3_aa: ASRRDPNEKLF

v_call: TRBV2
cdr3_aa: ASSQQGVNTEAF

v_call: TRBV6-6
cdr3_aa: ASSNAGRYTGELF

v_call: TRBV28
cdr3_aa: ASMEGGEQY

v_call: TRBV7-6
cdr3_aa: ASSPRDSSTEAF

v_call: TRBV7-9
cdr3_aa: ASSLAGNTEAF

v_call: TRBV9
cdr3_aa: ASSSIASGFTDTQY

v_call: TRBV28
cdr3_aa: ASSPSLVGGWGYT

v_call: TRBV7-2
cdr3_aa: ASSLARGGNEQY

v_call: TRBV4-1
cdr3_aa: ASSHGAGGGTGELF

v_call: TRBV30
cdr3_aa: AWRTGWDTEAF

v_call: TRBV4-2
cdr3_aa: ASSQDYTGLYNEQF

v_call: TRBV29-1
cdr3_aa: SVGWYGWDGTYEQY

v_call: TRBV20-1
cdr3_aa: SAAAEETQY

v_call: TRBV18
cdr3_aa: ASSPGTQHRGLF

v_call: TRBV4-1
cdr3_aa: ASSHQMGELEAF

v_call: TRBV30
cdr3_aa: AWSVDYSYEQY

v_call: TRBV28
cdr3_aa: ASSPTGQQPSYEQY

v_call: TRBV7-2
cdr3_aa: AGGLWREGTDTQY

v_call: TRBV5-1
cdr3_aa: ASSLGPGSTYEQY

v_call: TRBV28
cdr3_aa: ASSLSRASPGYT

v_call: TRBV2
cdr3_aa: ASSRGLAGQSSYNEQF

v_call: TRBV5-4
cdr3_aa: ASSSHLGSGRRNTIY

v_call: TRBV28
cdr3_aa: ASSLGGVYGYT

v_call: TRBV30
cdr3_aa: AWKREISYEQY

v_call: TRBV13
cdr3_aa: ASSLEAENTEAF

v_call: TRBV29-1
cdr3_aa: SAGQPNTEAF

v_call: TRBV15
cdr3_aa: ATSRGGARGNTEAF

v_call: TRBV18
cdr3_aa: ASSLGLAGLQETQY

v_call: TRBV19
cdr3_aa: ASSPGRGSYGYT

v_call: TRBV6-5
cdr3_aa: ASSRDGPLDEQY

v_call: TRBV5-4
cdr3_aa: ASSAGRRTDTQY

v_call: TRBV6-1
cdr3_aa: ASLLGVPGELF

v_call: TRBV18
cdr3_aa: ASSPLGTSGEQY

v_call: TRBV5-1
cdr3_aa: ASSLGQTNEQF

v_call: TRBV6-5
cdr3_aa: ASKMWDSPNQPQH

v_call: TRBV28
cdr3_aa: ASSPLFRGSNQPQH

v_call: TRBV10-3
cdr3_aa: AISSRGQTNEKLF

v_call: TRBV19
cdr3_aa: ASLPTGKAEAF

v_call: TRBV6-5
cdr3_aa: ASSWTGFGTEAF

v_call: TRBV7-2
cdr3_aa: ASSRTASRGYT

v_call: TRBV5-1
cdr3_aa: ASSLGPTGTGYGYT

v_call: TRBV15
cdr3_aa: ATSRDGQGADTQY

v_call: TRBV4-1
cdr3_aa: ASSPWDRNNEQF

v_call: TRBV7-9
cdr3_aa: ASSLSYAGQF

v_call: TRBV6-4
cdr3_aa: ASREQGAGTGELF

v_call: TRBV5-1
cdr3_aa: ASSFGGRSSGETQY

v_call: TRBV7-6
cdr3_aa: ASSLVRGQETQY

v_call: TRBV14
cdr3_aa: ASSFTAGASKNIQY

v_call: TRBV21-1
cdr3_aa: ASSSRSSYEQY

v_call: TRBV30
cdr3_aa: AWSTGAGNTIY

v_call: TRBV19
cdr3_aa: ASSPGQPPYEQY

v_call: TRBV6-4
cdr3_aa: ASSDRLPSGSGTQY

v_call: TRBV15
cdr3_aa: ATSAGEGFTDTQY

v_call: TRBV5-4
cdr3_aa: ASSDWGGMETQY